Reported below is one T cell receptor beta chain. The assay was immunoSEQ multiplex PCR, and TCRdb's table has in-frame clones only and misses some. This sample has some 220,000 clones, with roughly 94% found just once. V shed 2 bases and J shed 8 bases, with 21 bases lying between them. The CDR3 is made up of 17 amino acids. This sample was included in a study of control samples from healthy donors and cancer patients. The receptor's source is a man between 45 and 60 years old in good health. The V call is TRBV23-1, the J call TRBJ1-4; a possible D gene is TRBD1 (5 bases). TRBV23-1 is flagged as an ORF with uncertain function. The material sequenced was blood. CDR3 residues: CASSQTQPGTLWEKLFF. DNA for the CDR3: TGCGCCAGCAGTCAAACCCAACCCGGGACCCTTTGGGAAAAACTGTTTTTT.